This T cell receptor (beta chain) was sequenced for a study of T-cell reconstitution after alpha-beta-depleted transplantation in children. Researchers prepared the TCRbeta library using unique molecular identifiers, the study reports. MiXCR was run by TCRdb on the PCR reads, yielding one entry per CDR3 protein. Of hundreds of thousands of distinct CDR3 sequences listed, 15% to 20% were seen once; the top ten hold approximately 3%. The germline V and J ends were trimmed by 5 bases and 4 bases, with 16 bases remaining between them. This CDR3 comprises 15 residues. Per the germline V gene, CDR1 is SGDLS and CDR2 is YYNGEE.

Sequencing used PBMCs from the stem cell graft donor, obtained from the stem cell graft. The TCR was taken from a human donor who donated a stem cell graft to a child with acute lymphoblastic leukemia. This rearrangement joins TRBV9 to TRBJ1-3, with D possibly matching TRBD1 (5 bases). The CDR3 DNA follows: TGTGCCAGCAGTCTGCCAGGGACTGACGGAAACACCATATATTTT. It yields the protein CASSLPGTDGNTIYF.